Listed here are 5 T cell receptor beta chains from one sample, sequenced in a study of shared clonotypes between healthy human individuals. The assay was immunoSEQ multiplex PCR, and TCRdb's table has in-frame clones only and misses some. Among about 2 million clones, 85% to 95% were seen once, and the ten largest hold 0.13%. The material sequenced was naive CD4+ T cells sorted from blood. This sample's subset: CD45RA+ positively selected. These receptors all stem from a man aged 18 to 29 in good health.

The V call is TRBV19, the J call TRBJ2-5; 15 bases line up with TRBD2. The CDR3 consists of 15 residues. The V gene's germline CDR1 is LNHDA and CDR2 SQIVND (reference sequence). V shed 6 bases, J shed 5 bases, and the junction held 4 bases outside the gene matches. DNA of the CDR3: TGTGCCAGTAGCGGACTAGCGGGAGGGGACGAGACCCAGTACTTC. Translation: CASSGLAGGDETQYF.

The chain combines TRBV5-5 with TRBJ2-7; TRBD2 aligns across 12 bases. Germline V gene lookup returns CDR1 SGHKS and CDR2 YYEKEE (reference sequence). V dropped 2 bases and J dropped 6; count of bases not matched to a gene: 3. The CDR3 runs 14 residues. CDR3 nucleotides: TGTGCCAGCAGCTTCCCACTAGCGGGGGGCGAGCAGTACTTC. Translating it yields CASSFPLAGGEQYF.

J is TRBJ1-1 and V is TRBV11-1; D might be TRBD1 (5 bases). Germline assignment: CDR1 SGHAT and CDR2 FQDESV (reference sequence). V dropped 2 bases and J dropped 5 bases, with 18 bases sitting between them. The CDR3 runs to 16 residues. The CDR3 DNA is TGTGCCAGCAGCTTATTCCCAGGGAAGGGGTTGACTGAAGCTTTCTTT. Translated, it gives CASSLFPGKGLTEAFF.

The CDR3, as DNA: TGCGCCAGCAGCCAAGAACACTTAACCGGGGAGCTGTTTTTT. Its translation is CASSQEHLTGELFF. This chain uses TRBV4-3 with TRBJ2-2, with D unclear. The CDR3 sequence is 14 residues long. Between the trimmed V and J ends, which lost 0 bases and 5 bases, there was a span of 7 bases. CDR1 and CDR2 (germline): LGHNA, YSLEER.

The rearrangement joins TRBV6-5 to TRBJ1-1; no clear D. The CDR3 runs 12 residues. The V gene's germline CDR1 is MNHEY and CDR2 SVGAGI. Trimming left V 7 bases short and J 0 bases short, with 6 bases between. The CDR3 DNA is TGTGCCAGCAAAGGCTTGAACACTGAAGCTTTCTTT. Translation gives CASKGLNTEAFF.